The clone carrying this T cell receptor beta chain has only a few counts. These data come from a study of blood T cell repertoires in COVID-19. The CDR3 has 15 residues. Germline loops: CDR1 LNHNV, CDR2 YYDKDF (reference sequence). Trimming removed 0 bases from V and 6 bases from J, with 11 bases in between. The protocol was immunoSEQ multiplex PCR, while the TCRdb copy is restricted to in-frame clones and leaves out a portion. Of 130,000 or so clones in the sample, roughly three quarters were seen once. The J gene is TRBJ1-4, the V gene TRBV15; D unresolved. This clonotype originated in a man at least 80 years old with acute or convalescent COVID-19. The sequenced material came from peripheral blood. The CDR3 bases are TGTGCCACCAGCAGAGATAATAGGAGAGATGAAAAACTGTTTTTT. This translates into CATSRDNRRDEKLFF.